This T cell receptor (beta chain) was captured by sequencing in a study of T-cell memory formation after mild COVID-19. Study-wide results and limits: Confirmation of SARS-CoV-2 specificity was lacking for second-wave clones peaking day 37.

The CDR3 consists of 13 residues. V was clipped by 0 bases and J by 6 bases, with 9 bases between them. Germline V gene data show CDR1 as SGDLS and CDR2 as YYNGEE. As concerns this clonotype: Its antigen is not identified.

Constant-segment primers served in 5'RACE that generated TCR alpha and TCR beta cDNA libraries bearing sample barcodes and UMIs. TCRdb passed the 5' RACE reads through MiXCR, listing each CDR3 protein once. Among 250,000 to 300,000 distinct CDR3 sequences listed, 15% to 20% were seen once. The sequence was obtained from a man younger than 35 who had mild COVID-19 (a few samples of this study predate the infection). Cell type and time point are not known. V gene TRBV9 combines with J gene TRBJ1-2; maybe TRBD1 (5 bases). Sequenced sample: PBMCs or a T cell subset sorted from them (not recorded which). The CDR3 protein is CASSVGPGHGYTF. The CDR3 DNA reads as TGTGCCAGCAGCGTAGGGCCGGGGCATGGCTACACCTTC.